Listed here are 9 T cell receptor beta chains from one sample, sequenced in a study of T cells in women clearing cervical HPV infection. Produced via immunoSEQ multiplex PCR; TCRdb's table is partial and in-frame only. The specimen's table records about 30,000 clones. The source material was blood buffy coat. The receptors stem from a woman between 18 and 70 years old with a cervical HPV16 infection that either progressed to CIN3+ or cleared (not recorded which).

As to this clone: Read data end 3 residues before the CDR3 end; the end is taken from the germline J gene. This chain links TRBV7-3 with TRBJ2-3; tentative D call: TRBD2 (6 bases). The germline V gene has CDR1 SGHTA and CDR2 FQGTGA. CDR3 length: 16 amino acids. With 5 bases removed from V and 4 bases from J, the gap between germline ends came to 19 bases. This CDR3 reads CASSPLGLGKADTQYF. CDR3 DNA (partial): TGTGCCAGCAGCCCCCTGGGACTTGGAAAGGCAGATACG.

Concerning this clone: With the read ending 3 residues before the CDR3 end, the germline J gene is used to fill in that end. The genes are TRBV5-4 and TRBJ2-7, with TRBD2 matching 9 bases. The CDR3 is 13 residues long. Looked up from germline, CDR1 is SGHNT and CDR2 is YYREEE (reference sequence). V shed 7 bases, J shed 5 bases, and the junction held 7 bases outside the gene matches. The CDR3 here is CASGRGGANEQYF. The covered CDR3 bases are TGTGCCAGCGGCCGCGGGGGGGCCAACGAG. Combining the CDR3 with reference TRBV5-4 and TRBJ2-7 gives the whole variable domain ETGVTQSPTHLIKTRGQQVTLRCSSQSGHNTVSWYQQALGQGPQFIFQYYREEENGRGNFPPRFSGLQFPNYSSELNVNALELDDSALYLCASGRGGANEQYFGPGTRLTVT.

A note on this clone: With the read ending 3 residues before the CDR3 end, the germline J gene is used to fill in that end. The chain is built from TRBV27 and TRBJ1-4; TRBD1 matches at 7 bases. The J segment lost 7 bases and the V segment lost 6 bases, leaving 14 bases of the junction unmatched. The length of the CDR3 is 16 residues. CDR1 is MNHEY, CDR2 SMNVEV, per germline (reference sequence). This CDR3 is CASRLETGHSGEKLFF. The CDR3 bases that were read are TGTGCCAGCAGACTAGAGACAGGGCACTCTGGTGAAAAA.

Comments on this clone: The DNA ends 3 residues before the CDR3 does, and the rest of the CDR3 is filled in from the germline J gene. The gene calls are TRBV5-6 and TRBJ1-2, with 9 nucleotides matching TRBD1. CDR1 is SGHDT and CDR2 is YYEEEE in the germline V gene. V lost 2 bases and J lost 4; bases outside the gene matches: 6. This CDR3 has 15 residues. CDR3 protein: CASSLADRGVYGYTF. The part of the CDR3 DNA that was read is TGTGCCAGCAGCTTAGCGGACAGGGGTGTCTATGGC.

As concerns this clone: The read ends 3 residues early relative to the CDR3; the germline J gene fills the gap. This rearrangement joins TRBV2 to TRBJ2-1; perhaps TRBD1 as D (6 bases). Germline V lookup: CDR1 SNHLY, CDR2 FYNNEI. Trimming removed 6 bases at V and 3 bases at J, with 15 bases between. This CDR3 is 15 amino acids long. Partial CDR3 DNA: TGTGCCAGCAGGGGTGGGGCAGGGGACTACAATGAG. It is translated as CASRGGAGDYNE. From start to end, the CDR3 is CASRGGAGDYNEQFF. The full variable domain, rest sourced from reference TRBV2 and TRBJ2-1, is EPEVTQTPSHQVTQMGQEVILRCVPISNHLYFYWYRQILGQKVEFLVSFYNNEISEKSEIFDDQFSVERPDGSNFTLKIRSTKLEDSAMYFCASRGGAGDYNEQFFGPGTRLTVL.

A remark on this clone: The read finishes 3 residues shy of the CDR3 end, and the germline J gene is used to complete it. This chain links TRBV30 with TRBJ2-7; D unclear. The CDR3 consists of 12 residues. V was trimmed by 2 bases and J by 2 bases, leaving 7 bases between them. Germline CDR1 is GTSNPN and CDR2 is SVGIG (reference sequence). The CDR3 DNA, read in part, is TGTGCCTGGAGTCACTCTGCCTACGAG. This codes for CAWSHSAYE. The full CDR3 protein reads CAWSHSAYEQYF. The variable domain in full, with the rest retrieved from reference TRBV30 and TRBJ2-7, is SQTIHQWPATLVQPVGSPLSLECTVEGTSNPNLYWYRQAAGRGLQLLFYSVGIGQISSEVPQNLSASRPQDRQFILSSKKLLLSDSGFYLCAWSHSAYEQYFGPGTRLTVT.

As concerns this clone: Read sequence stops 3 residues before the CDR3 end, and the germline J gene provides the missing end. The gene calls are TRBV7-9 and TRBJ1-1, with a tentative D call TRBD1 (5 bases). V lost 3 bases and J 5 bases, leaving 16 bases between the germline ends. The CDR3 spans 15 residues. The V gene's germline CDR1 is SEHNR and CDR2 FQNEAQ (reference sequence). The CDR3 DNA, read in part, is TGTGCCAGCAGCTTCGCGGGGGGGGGTAATACTGAA. Translation: CASSFAGGGNTE. The entire CDR3 protein is CASSFAGGGNTEAFF.

CDR3 DNA, as far as it was read: TGCAGTGCTAGAGATACAGGGATGGAAAAA. Translating gives CSARDTGMEK. The entire CDR3 is CSARDTGMEKLFF. The V and J genes are TRBV20-1 and TRBJ1-4; TRBD1 is a possible D gene (6 bases). The read falls 3 residues short of the CDR3 end, and the missing part is taken from the germline J gene. There are 13 residues in the CDR3. Between the trimmed V and J ends, which lost 0 bases and 8 bases, there was a span of 10 bases. CDR1 and CDR2 from the germline V gene are DFQATT and SNEGSKA (reference sequence).

Notes on this clone: The CDR3 end lies 3 residues beyond the end of the read and is filled in from the germline J gene. The chain is built from TRBV6-1 and TRBJ1-1; 7 bases map to TRBD1. Per the germline V gene, CDR1 is MNHNS and CDR2 is SASEGT. Unmatched junction bases numbered 9, after V lost 2 bases and J lost 0 bases. This CDR3 contains 17 residues. CDR3 loop: CASSERRRGQLNTEAFF. Partial CDR3 DNA: TGTGCCAGCAGTGAAAGACGTAGGGGACAGCTGAACACTGAA.